Shown below are 30 T cell receptor beta chains from a single sample sequenced in a study of cytotoxic CD8 clonotypes in ibrutinib-treated CLL. Generated by immunoSEQ multiplex PCR, the TCRdb table keeps only in-frame clones and is missing some. The sample includes approximately 97,000 clones, roughly 80% of them seen just once. Source: PBMCs, taken after 24 months of ibrutinib treatment. Receptors originate from a human donor with chronic lymphocytic leukemia.

This sequence joins TRBV27 and TRBJ2-7, with D perhaps matching TRBD1 (5 bases). Germline V gene sequence: CDR1 MNHEY, CDR2 SMNVEV (reference sequence). CDR3 length: 16 residues. Trimming pared 2 bases from V and 0 bases from J, leaving 14 bases between. The CDR3: CASSLGDRGLSYEQYF. The CDR3 region has the DNA TGTGCCAGCAGTTTAGGGGATAGGGGCCTCTCCTACGAGCAGTACTTC.

The chain recombines TRBV2 with TRBJ2-2; 8 nucleotides align to TRBD1. J lost 3 bases, V lost 6 bases, and 12 bases had no gene match. This CDR3 is 17 amino acids long. Germline CDR1 is SNHLY and CDR2 is FYNNEI. The CDR3: CASSFVSGGRYTGELFF. CDR3 bases: TGTGCCAGCAGCTTCGTCTCAGGGGGCAGGTACACCGGGGAGCTGTTTTTT.

V and J are TRBV5-6 and TRBJ2-7, with D possibly being TRBD1 or TRBD2 (5 bases each). CDR3 length equals 13 residues. Trimming cost V 4 bases and J 3 bases, with 11 bases left between them. Germline values: CDR1 SGHDT, CDR2 YYEEEE. CDR3 DNA sequence: TGTGCCAGCAGCCCGGGACCACTCTACGAGCAGTACTTC. Protein: CASSPGPLYEQYF. The whole variable domain, remainder taken from reference TRBV5-6 and TRBJ2-7, is DAGVTQSPTHLIKTRGQQVTLRCSPKSGHDTVSWYQQALGQGPQFIFQYYEEEERQRGNFPDRFSGHQFPNYSSELNVNALLLGDSALYLCASSPGPLYEQYFGPGTRLTVT.

A single count supports this clone. V is TRBV28 and J is TRBJ2-7; a weak D match, TRBD1 (5 bases). Trimming shortened V by 6 bases and J by 3 bases, and 12 bases separated the two germline ends. The CDR3 is 13 amino acids. Germline loops: CDR1 MDHEN, CDR2 SYDVKM. Here the CDR3 reads CASRSGIIYEQYF. CDR3 in DNA: TGTGCCAGCAGATCAGGGATCATCTACGAGCAGTACTTC.

This chain joins TRBV7-6 and TRBJ2-1, with no clear D. From germline, CDR1 is SGHVS and CDR2 FNYEAQ. V shed 5 bases and J shed 2 bases, with 13 bases lying between them. The CDR3 has 15 amino acids. This CDR3 is CASSPRSQAYNEQFF. CDR3 DNA sequence: TGTGCCAGCAGCCCTCGTAGTCAGGCCTACAATGAGCAGTTCTTC. Full variable domain (remainder filled in from reference TRBV7-6 and TRBJ2-1): GAGVSQSPRYKVTKRGQDVALRCDPISGHVSLYWYRQALGQGPEFLTYFNYEAQQDKSGLPNDRFSAERPEGSISTLTIQRTEQRDSAMYRCASSPRSQAYNEQFFGPGTRLTVL.

This chain connects TRBV9 to TRBJ2-3; TRBD1 matches at 8 bases. Trimming took 3 bases from V and 1 from J; bases not matched to a gene: 1. The CDR3 covers 14 residues. Per the germline V gene, CDR1 is SGDLS and CDR2 is YYNGEE. The CDR3 DNA sequence: TGTGCCAGCAGCGCGGGACAGGGCACAGATACGCAGTATTTT. This sequence encodes CASSAGQGTDTQYF.

This chain joins TRBV28 and TRBJ1-1; no firm D call. This CDR3 region has 11 residues. Germline V lookup: CDR1 MDHEN, CDR2 SYDVKM. The germline V and J ends were trimmed by 2 bases and 8 bases, with 6 bases remaining between them. CDR3 in amino acids: CASSLKVEAFF. The CDR3 bases are TGTGCCAGCAGTTTAAAGGTGGAAGCTTTCTTT.

In nucleotides, the CDR3 is TGTGCCAGTAGACTAGGGACTAGCGGATCCACAGATACGCAGTATTTT. Translating gives CASRLGTSGSTDTQYF. This rearrangement joins TRBV19 to TRBJ2-3; TRBD2 matches 11 bases. CDR1 LNHDA and CDR2 SQIVND come from the germline V gene (reference sequence). Losses at the gene ends were 6 bases for V and 2 bases for J; bases not matched to a gene: 7. The CDR3 is made up of 16 amino acids.

The V and J genes are TRBV11-2 and TRBJ2-7, with 9 bases matching TRBD1. V was pared by 3 bases and J by 4 bases, with 1 base of the junction left unmatched. Per the germline V gene, CDR1 is SGHAT and CDR2 is FQNNGV. The CDR3 is 13 residues long. Written as DNA, the CDR3 is TGTGCCAGCAGCTTGGGGACAGGGTACGAGCAGTACTTC. Its translation: CASSLGTGYEQYF.

The chain recombines TRBV5-8 with TRBJ1-6; TRBD1 aligns across 7 bases. CDR3 size: 17 residues. Germline trimming cut 1 base from V and 0 bases from J; bases unmatched to any gene: 4. Germline CDR1 SGHTS, CDR2 YDEGEE. The CDR3 nucleotides are TGTGCCAGCAGCTTGCAGGGGGGAAGCTCCTATAATTCACCCCTCCACTTT. Protein: CASSLQGGSSYNSPLHF.

V usage is TRBV7-8 and J usage is TRBJ2-1; 14 positions match TRBD2. V trimming: 4 bases; J trimming: 3 bases; junction bases outside the gene matches: 8. This CDR3 has 18 amino acids. Looked up from germline, CDR1 is SGHVS and CDR2 is FQNEAQ. The CDR3 is CASSSGLAGERHYNEQFF. Written as DNA, the CDR3 is TGTGCCAGCAGCTCGGGACTAGCGGGAGAAAGGCACTACAATGAGCAGTTCTTC. Together with reference TRBV7-8 and TRBJ2-1, the CDR3 gives the full variable domain: GAGVSQSPRYKVAKRGQDVALRCDPISGHVSLFWYQQALGQGPEFLTYFQNEAQLDKSGLPSDRFFAERPEGSVSTLKIQRTQQEDSAVYLCASSSGLAGERHYNEQFFGPGTRLTVL.

This clone was seen only a few times. The V and J genes are TRBV5-8 and TRBJ2-7; the match to TRBD2 covers 7 bases. There are 16 residues in the CDR3. Trimming took 6 bases from V and 3 from J; bases not matched to a gene: 15. The germline CDR1 and CDR2 sequences are SGHTS and YDEGEE. CDR3 coding DNA: TGTGCCAGCACCCCGGGGGGACTAACACAACACTACGAGCAGTACTTC. Translated: CASTPGGLTQHYEQYF.

The chain recombines TRBV2 with TRBJ2-7; 7 nucleotides match TRBD2. Germline V gene lookup returns CDR1 SNHLY and CDR2 FYNNEI. V shed 6 bases and J 0 bases; nucleotides not matched to a gene: 5. The CDR3 covers 14 residues. Written as DNA, the CDR3 is TGTGCCAGCAGCGGGCGGGGGACCTCCTACGAGCAGTACTTC. Translation: CASSGRGTSYEQYF.

This chain links TRBV5-6 with TRBJ2-2; D assignment may be TRBD1 or TRBD2 (5 bases each). This CDR3 comprises 15 residues. Germline V gene sequence: CDR1 SGHDT, CDR2 YYEEEE. V was cut by 1 base and J by 2 bases, with 9 bases left in between. The CDR3 DNA sequence: TGTGCCAGCAGCTTGCGGGGCAGTAACACCGGGGAGCTGTTTTTT. Encoded protein: CASSLRGSNTGELFF.

Of note for this clone: Other DNA sequences within the sample encode an identical CDR3. V is TRBV5-1 and J is TRBJ1-5; D is undetermined. In germline, CDR1 is SGHRS, CDR2 YFSETQ. Trimming removed 0 bases from V and 2 bases from J, with 3 bases in between. This CDR3 spans 13 amino acids. CDR3 sequence (DNA): TGCGCCAGCAGCTTGGATGGCAATCAGCCCCAGCATTTT. It specifies CASSLDGNQPQHF.

The chain couples TRBV7-9 to TRBJ2-1; D not certain. Trimming left V 4 bases short and J 0 bases short, with 10 bases between. The CDR3 is 15 amino acids. CDR1 is SEHNR and CDR2 is FQNEAQ in the germline V gene (reference sequence). This CDR3 is CASSYIRSSYNEQFF. CDR3 DNA: TGTGCCAGCAGCTACATTCGTAGCTCCTACAATGAGCAGTTCTTC.

This chain joins TRBV5-1 and TRBJ1-3; TRBD1 might be the D (6 bases). The CDR3 consists of 16 residues. Trimming cost V 6 bases and J 0 bases, with 16 bases left between them. CDR1 and CDR2 from the germline V gene are SGHRS and YFSETQ. CDR3 loop: CASKIGQLSSGNTIYF. Here the CDR3 DNA reads TGCGCCAGCAAGATTGGACAGTTAAGCTCTGGAAACACCATATATTTT.

This clone appeared a single time. V and J are TRBV30 and TRBJ1-6, with D maybe TRBD1 (5 bases). The CDR3 is 12 amino acids. Germline-derived CDR1 and CDR2 are GTSNPN and SVGIG (reference sequence). Trimming removed 5 bases at V and 9 bases at J, with 11 bases between. The CDR3 sequence: CAWGREGSPLHF. In DNA, the CDR3 is TGTGCCTGGGGCAGGGAGGGTTCACCCCTCCACTTT.

J is TRBJ2-1 and V is TRBV7-2; 7 positions match TRBD2. CDR3 length equals 15 residues. Germline CDR1 reads SGHTA; CDR2 reads FQGNSA. V shed 6 bases, J shed 0 bases, and the junction held 5 bases outside the gene matches. The CDR3 loop reads CASRLSGDSYNEQFF. In DNA, the CDR3 is TGTGCCAGCAGGTTGAGCGGGGACTCCTACAATGAGCAGTTCTTC.

The chain links TRBV9 to TRBJ2-3, with 11 positions matching TRBD2. Germline CDR1 reads SGDLS; CDR2 reads YYNGEE. V lost 3 bases to trimming and J lost 2 bases; unmatched junction nucleotides: 5. The CDR3 covers 16 residues. Written as DNA, the CDR3 is TGTGCCAGCAGCGAGGGGACTAGCGGCTACACAGATACGCAGTATTTT. Translated, it gives CASSEGTSGYTDTQYF.

This sequence joins TRBV13 and TRBJ2-3; 7 nucleotides align to TRBD2. Germline V lookup: CDR1 PRHDT, CDR2 FYEKMQ (reference sequence). V shed 5 bases and J 5 bases; nucleotides not matched to a gene: 13. The CDR3 is 16 amino acids. The CDR3 nucleotides are TGTGCCAGCAGCCTTCGGACTAGTAGCACCGTAGATACGCAGTATTTT. Translating it yields CASSLRTSSTVDTQYF.

The chain combines TRBV28 with TRBJ1-2; 8 bases fit TRBD1. Germline assignment: CDR1 MDHEN and CDR2 SYDVKM. The CDR3 consists of 15 residues. Germline trimming cut 7 bases from V and 4 bases from J; bases unmatched to any gene: 11. The CDR3 DNA reads as TGTGCCAGCAAACTCGGGACAGGAACTTTCTATGGCTACACCTTC. Its translation: CASKLGTGTFYGYTF.

The CDR3 reads CASGSGTYEQFF. CDR3 sequence (DNA): TGTGCCAGCGGGAGCGGGACCTATGAGCAGTTCTTC. The V gene is TRBV5-4, the J gene TRBJ2-1; 7 bases align to TRBD2. CDR1 is SGHNT, CDR2 YYREEE, per germline (reference sequence). This CDR3 has 12 residues. V shed 7 bases and J 8 bases; nucleotides not matched to a gene: 6. Looking up the rest from reference TRBV5-4 and TRBJ2-1 gives the full variable domain: ETGVTQSPTHLIKTRGQQVTLRCSSQSGHNTVSWYQQALGQGPQFIFQYYREEENGRGNFPPRFSGLQFPNYSSELNVNALELDDSALYLCASGSGTYEQFFGPGTRLTVL.

J is TRBJ1-5 and V is TRBV6-1, with D possibly matching TRBD1 (5 bases). V shed 6 bases and J shed 3 bases, with 9 bases lying between them. In germline, CDR1 is MNHNS, CDR2 SASEGT. This CDR3 contains 13 residues. Here the CDR3 reads CASRDTNNQPQHF. CDR3 DNA sequence: TGTGCCAGCAGGGACACTAACAATCAGCCCCAGCATTTT.

This chain joins TRBV28 and TRBJ2-1; tentatively, D is TRBD2 (6 bases). Germline V gene sequence: CDR1 MDHEN, CDR2 SYDVKM. The CDR3 loop spans 15 amino acids. Trimming pared 4 bases from V and 1 base from J, leaving 11 bases between. The CDR3 here is CASSSPGESYNEQFF. In DNA, the CDR3 is TGTGCCAGCAGTTCTCCGGGAGAATCCTACAATGAGCAGTTCTTC.

The gene calls are TRBV5-1 and TRBJ1-6; weak D call: TRBD1 (6 bases). CDR1 is SGHRS and CDR2 is YFSETQ in the germline V gene. V lost 7 bases and J 7 bases, leaving 21 bases between the germline ends. The CDR3 is 16 amino acids. This chain's CDR3 is CASRGAGGGENSPLHF. CDR3 coding DNA: TGCGCCAGCCGTGGGGCGGGGGGCGGTGAAAATTCACCCCTCCACTTT.

This clone appeared a single time. The gene calls are TRBV19 and TRBJ2-3; TRBD2 is a possible D gene (6 bases). This CDR3 is 16 amino acids long. V lost 7 bases, J lost 2 bases, and 19 bases lay in between. Germline CDR1 and CDR2: LNHDA and SQIVND (reference sequence). The CDR3 here is CASNPDGDFFTDTQYF. The CDR3 region has the DNA TGTGCCAGTAACCCGGATGGGGACTTCTTCACAGATACGCAGTATTTT.

In its sample, this clone was seen a few times. This chain uses TRBV4-1 with TRBJ1-2; D gene unclear. Germline assignment: CDR1 MGHRA and CDR2 YSYEKL. The CDR3 is 14 amino acids. The V end was cut by 4 bases, the J end by 2 bases, with 11 bases between. CDR3 DNA: TGCGCCAGCAGCCCTCAGGCGGGGAACTATGGCTACACCTTC. This codes for CASSPQAGNYGYTF.

This chain links TRBV11-3 with TRBJ1-2; the match to TRBD1 covers 8 bases. The CDR3 extends over 14 amino acids. In germline, CDR1 is SGHNT, CDR2 YENEEA. The V segment lost 5 bases and the J segment 6 bases; nucleotides outside the gene matches: 8. The CDR3 is CASSPRQGAHGYTF. CDR3 sequence (DNA): TGTGCCAGCAGCCCCCGTCAGGGGGCGCATGGCTACACCTTC.

V gene TRBV5-8 combines with J gene TRBJ1-6; weak D call: TRBD1 (5 bases). This CDR3 is 14 amino acids long. Germline CDR1 and CDR2: SGHTS and YDEGEE. The V end was cut by 5 bases, the J end by 6 bases, with 12 bases between. The CDR3: CASSSGRINSPLHF. The CDR3 DNA reads as TGTGCCAGCAGTTCGGGACGGATTAATTCACCCCTCCACTTT.